The 26 T cell receptor beta chains below all came from one sample that was sequenced in a study of OX40 agonist ivuxolimab in advanced cancers. Assay used: immunoSEQ multiplex PCR; TCRdb lists only in-frame clones, some missing. The profile shows roughly 69,000 clones, approximately 87% of them singletons. The sequences come from CD4+ or CD8+ T cells sorted from blood, collected in a trial of the OX40 agonist ivuxolimab. The receptors derive from an adult with an advanced solid tumor such as melanoma, head and neck, liver or kidney cancer.

CDR3 sequence: CASRRGVGNTGELFF. The CDR3 DNA sequence: TGTGCCAGTCGCAGGGGCGTGGGGAACACCGGGGAGCTGTTTTTT. This rearrangement joins TRBV19 to TRBJ2-2, with D tentatively TRBD1 (6 bases). V lost 8 bases, J lost 1 base, and 14 bases lay in between. This CDR3 is built from 15 residues. Germline CDR1 and CDR2: LNHDA and SQIVND (reference sequence).

The V and J genes are TRBV5-1 and TRBJ2-7; 13 bases align to TRBD2. The end of the DNA is better explained by TRBJ2-1, so the J call may be wrong. This CDR3 is 15 amino acids long. CDR1 and CDR2 from the germline V gene are SGHRS and YFSETQ. The CDR3 reads CASSPTSGGANEQFF. The CDR3 DNA follows: TGCGCCAGCAGCCCTACTAGCGGGGGGGCCAATGAGCAGTTCTTC.

This rearrangement joins TRBV29-1 to TRBJ2-4; maybe TRBD1 (6 bases). This CDR3 has 13 amino acids. V dropped 5 bases and J dropped 12 bases, with 20 bases sitting between them. Germline loops: CDR1 SQVTM, CDR2 ANQGSEA. CDR3 region: CSVLLRQANSQYF. CDR3 DNA sequence: TGCAGCGTTTTGCTGCGACAGGCGAATAGTCAGTACTTC.

J is TRBJ2-1 and V is TRBV11-3; TRBD1 is a possible D gene (6 bases). CDR3 length: 13 amino acids. Germline CDR1 and CDR2: SGHNT and YENEEA. The ends were cut back, 5 bases at V and 6 bases at J, with 11 bases in the middle. The CDR3 reads CASSPRGSNEQFF. In DNA form, the CDR3 reads TGTGCCAGCAGCCCCAGGGGTAGCAATGAGCAGTTCTTC. Combining the CDR3 with reference TRBV11-3 and TRBJ2-1 gives the whole variable domain EAGVVQSPRYKIIEKKQPVAFWCNPISGHNTLYWYLQNLGQGPELLIRYENEEAVDDSQLPKDRFSAERLKGVDSTLKIQPAELGDSAVYLCASSPRGSNEQFFGPGTRLTVL.

This chain uses TRBV21-1 with TRBJ1-6. TRBV21-1 is a documented pseudogene. This CDR3 spans 16 amino acids. This CDR3 is CASSKSGSSYNSPLHF. For the CDR3, the DNA is TGTGCCAGCAGCAAAAGTGGTAGCTCCTATAATTCACCCCTCCACTTT.

The sample holds a few counts of this clone. The J gene is TRBJ1-2, the V gene TRBV28, with 11 bases matching TRBD1. The V gene end was trimmed by 3 bases and the J gene end by 8 bases; junction bases not matched to a gene: 5. The CDR3 sequence is 14 residues long. Germline V gene sequence: CDR1 MDHEN, CDR2 SYDVKM. The CDR3 DNA sequence: TGTGCCAGCAGTTTTGGGACAGGGGGGATGGGCTACACCTTC. Translation gives CASSFGTGGMGYTF.

V gene TRBV7-6 combines with J gene TRBJ2-5; D ambiguous. The CDR3 runs to 14 residues. Trimming removed 5 bases at V and 7 bases at J, with 17 bases between. Germline CDR1 and CDR2: SGHVS and FNYEAQ. The CDR3: CASSPPPTLGTQYF. DNA of the CDR3: TGTGCCAGCAGCCCACCCCCAACCCTGGGGACCCAGTACTTC.

The chain carries TRBV30 and TRBJ2-1; perhaps TRBD1 as D (5 bases). V lost 0 bases and J lost 1, with 10 bases in between. In germline, CDR1 is GTSNPN, CDR2 SVGIG (reference sequence). The CDR3 extends over 15 amino acids. The CDR3 loop reads CAWSVIRASYNEQFF. The CDR3 DNA follows: TGTGCCTGGAGTGTAATCAGGGCTTCCTACAATGAGCAGTTCTTC.

The rearrangement links TRBV7-2 to TRBJ2-1; TRBD2 aligns across 9 bases. CDR1 is SGHTA and CDR2 is FQGNSA in the germline V gene. The V segment lost 4 bases and the J segment 10 bases; nucleotides outside the gene matches: 14. This CDR3 is 16 amino acids long. The CDR3 DNA reads TGTGCCAGCAGCTCGCCTCTGACTAGCGGTACATCGGAGCAGTTCTTC. This encodes CASSSPLTSGTSEQFF.

This chain uses TRBV19 with TRBJ1-3; D might be TRBD1 (5 bases). The CDR3 is 14 residues long. V lost 8 bases to trimming and J lost 1 base, with 12 bases between them. The germline gives CDR1 LNHDA, CDR2 SQIVND (reference sequence). In DNA form, the CDR3 reads TGTGCCAGTGATACTACAGGATCTGGAAACACCATATATTTT. This codes for CASDTTGSGNTIYF.

The chain has TRBV7-9 and TRBJ2-5, with D perhaps TRBD1 or TRBD2 (5 bases each). V dropped 5 bases and J dropped 2 bases, with 12 bases sitting between them. From germline, CDR1 is SEHNR and CDR2 FQNEAQ (reference sequence). The CDR3 is 14 residues long. The CDR3 nucleotides read TGTGCCAGCAGCCGCCGGGACCTTCAAGAGACCCAGTACTTC. Amino acid sequence: CASSRRDLQETQYF.

The CDR3 DNA reads TGTGCCTGGAGTGTACGTTGGAGGAACAGGGGGTCGAACACCGGGGAGCTGTTTTTT. Its protein is CAWSVRWRNRGSNTGELFF. The rearrangement uses TRBV30 and TRBJ2-2; 8 nucleotides agree with TRBD1. CDR3 size: 19 residues. V shed 0 bases and J 0 bases; nucleotides not matched to a gene: 12. The germline gives CDR1 GTSNPN, CDR2 SVGIG (reference sequence). The full variable domain, with the rest looked up from reference TRBV30 and TRBJ2-2, is SQTIHQWPATLVQPVGSPLSLECTVEGTSNPNLYWYRQAAGRGLQLLFYSVGIGQISSEVPQNLSASRPQDRQFILSSKKLLLSDSGFYLCAWSVRWRNRGSNTGELFFGEGSRLTVL.

The rearrangement joins TRBV9 to TRBJ1-3; no clear D. Trimming took off 10 bases at V and 7 bases at J, with 9 bases between the two ends. CDR3 length: 10 residues. The germline V gene has CDR1 SGDLS and CDR2 YYNGEE. The CDR3 region has the DNA TGTGCCGGTTTCAGCAACACCATATATTTT. Its protein product is CAGFSNTIYF.

V and J are TRBV18 and TRBJ1-4; D ambiguous. Germline CDR1 reads KGHSH; CDR2 reads LQKENI. V lost 1 base and J 0 bases, leaving 6 bases between the germline ends. The CDR3 length is 15 residues. CDR3: CASSPREATNEKLFF. The DNA for the CDR3 is TGTGCCAGCTCACCACGAGAGGCAACTAATGAAAAACTGTTTTTT.

The chain combines TRBV6-5 with TRBJ2-1; no definite D call. Germline CDR1 reads MNHEY; CDR2 reads SVGAGI. The CDR3 length is 11 residues. The V end was cut by 8 bases, the J end by 9 bases, with 11 bases between. The CDR3 protein is CASGPPPEQFF. CDR3 DNA: TGTGCCAGCGGACCCCCTCCTGAGCAGTTCTTC.

The CDR3 nucleotides read TGTGCCAGCAGCTTAAAGGGGGCACCGTACAATGAGCAGTTCTTC. This gives the protein CASSLKGAPYNEQFF. The chain uses TRBV7-9 and TRBJ2-1; TRBD1 agrees at 7 bases. The germline V gene encodes CDR1 SEHNR and CDR2 FQNEAQ (reference sequence). This CDR3 is built from 15 residues. J was trimmed by 4 bases and V by 2 bases; bases with no gene match: 5.

V usage is TRBV21-1 and J usage is TRBJ2-6. TRBV21-1 is given as a pseudogene. The CDR3 covers 15 residues. CDR3 loop: CASSKGRAGANVLTF. For the CDR3, the DNA is TGTGCCAGCAGCAAAGGTAGGGCCGGGGCCAACGTCCTGACTTTC.

The rearrangement uses TRBV6-6 and TRBJ1-1; 7 positions agree with TRBD1. The germline V gene encodes CDR1 MNHNY and CDR2 SVGAGI (reference sequence). This CDR3 spans 14 amino acids. V was pared by 5 bases and J by 0 bases, with 3 bases of the junction left unmatched. The CDR3 DNA is TGTGCCAGCAGTAACGGACAGGTGAACACTGAAGCTTTCTTT. As protein: CASSNGQVNTEAFF.

V and J are TRBV9 and TRBJ1-2; D is unclear. This CDR3 region has 14 residues. V lost 1 base to trimming and J lost 5 bases, with 12 bases between them. CDR1 is SGDLS, CDR2 YYNGEE, per germline. CDR3 sequence (DNA): TGTGCCAGCAGCGTAACTCCCACATCATATGGCTACACCTTC. This translates into CASSVTPTSYGYTF. The full variable domain, its missing parts supplied by reference TRBV9 and TRBJ1-2, is DSGVTQTPKHLITATGQRVTLRCSPRSGDLSVYWYQQSLDQGLQFLIQYYNGEERAKGNILERFSAQQFPDLHSELNLSSLELGDSALYFCASSVTPTSYGYTFGSGTRLTVV.

This clone was counted a single time. This sample includes further DNA sequences coding for the same CDR3. The rearrangement links TRBV30 to TRBJ2-4; tentatively, D is TRBD1 (6 bases). The V gene lost 0 bases and the J gene lost 4 bases, with 7 bases spanning the gap. Per the germline V gene, CDR1 is GTSNPN and CDR2 is SVGIG (reference sequence). The CDR3 spans 13 residues. The CDR3 DNA follows: TGTGCCTGGAGTGTTCAGGGGAAAAACATTCAGTACTTC. Translation: CAWSVQGKNIQYF.

This clone was observed a handful of times. This sequence joins TRBV6-6 and TRBJ1-5; no clear D gene. This CDR3 contains 14 residues. The V gene's germline CDR1 is MNHNY and CDR2 SVGAGI (reference sequence). The V gene lost 7 bases and the J gene lost 4 bases, with 14 bases spanning the gap. The CDR3 sequence is CASTEGRKNQPQHF. The CDR3 nucleotides are TGTGCCAGCACCGAAGGCAGGAAAAATCAGCCCCAGCATTTT.

This clone was found once. This chain uses TRBV14 with TRBJ2-3; 8 nucleotides line up with TRBD1. The germline V gene has CDR1 SGHDN and CDR2 FVKESK. The CDR3 contains 17 residues. The V gene end was trimmed by 1 base and the J gene end by 1 base; junction bases not matched to a gene: 7. CDR3 DNA sequence: TGTGCCAGCAGCCAAGGTTTCGTCAGGGGGCGCACAGATACGCAGTATTTT. It specifies CASSQGFVRGRTDTQYF.

The chain links TRBV15 to TRBJ1-5; the D gene is possibly TRBD1 (6 bases). V shed 5 bases and J shed 0 bases, with 8 bases lying between them. The germline gives CDR1 LNHNV, CDR2 YYDKDF (reference sequence). The CDR3 covers 14 residues. Here the CDR3 reads CATSGGGSNQPQHF. CDR3 DNA: TGTGCCACCAGCGGAGGGGGTAGCAATCAGCCCCAGCATTTT.

Note on this clone: Other DNA sequences in the sample encode the same CDR3. V gene TRBV19 combines with J gene TRBJ2-1; the D is unclear. Germline CDR1 and CDR2: LNHDA and SQIVND (reference sequence). The V end was cut by 1 base, the J end by 0 bases, with 4 bases between. This CDR3 spans 14 amino acids. As DNA, the CDR3 is TGTGCCAGTAGTATAGGGGGCTCCTACAATGAGCAGTTCTTC. Encoded protein: CASSIGGSYNEQFF. The full variable domain, in which reference TRBV19 and TRBJ2-1 provide the parts outside the CDR3, is DGGITQSPKYLFRKEGQNVTLSCEQNLNHDAMYWYRQDPGQGLRLIYYSQIVNDFQKGDIAEGYSVSREKKESFPLTVTSAQKNPTAFYLCASSIGGSYNEQFFGPGTRLTVL.

The V gene is TRBV27, the J gene TRBJ1-4, with D possibly matching TRBD1 (5 bases). V was clipped by 5 bases and J by 8 bases, with 15 bases between them. The CDR3 spans 14 residues. Germline CDR1 reads MNHEY; CDR2 reads SMNVEV (reference sequence). This CDR3 is CASSRDPGVEKLFF. The CDR3 nucleotides read TGTGCCAGCAGTCGGGACCCGGGTGTGGAAAAACTGTTTTTT.

The chain employs TRBV30 and TRBJ1-6; D not resolved. V shed 0 bases and J shed 0 bases, with 9 bases lying between them. Germline V gene data show CDR1 as GTSNPN and CDR2 as SVGIG (reference sequence). The CDR3 is made up of 16 amino acids. CDR3 sequence reads: CAWSVSGSSYNSPLHF. In DNA form, the CDR3 reads TGTGCCTGGAGTGTCAGCGGGAGCTCCTATAATTCACCCCTCCACTTT.